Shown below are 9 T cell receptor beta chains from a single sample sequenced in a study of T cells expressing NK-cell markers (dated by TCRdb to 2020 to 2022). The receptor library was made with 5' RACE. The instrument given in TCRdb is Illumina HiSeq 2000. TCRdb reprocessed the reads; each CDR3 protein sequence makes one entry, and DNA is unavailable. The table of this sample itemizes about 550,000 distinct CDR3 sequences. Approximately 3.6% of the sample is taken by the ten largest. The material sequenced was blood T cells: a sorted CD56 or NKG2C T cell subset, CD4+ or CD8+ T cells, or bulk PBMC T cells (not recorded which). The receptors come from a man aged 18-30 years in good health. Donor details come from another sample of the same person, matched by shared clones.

CDR3 in amino acids: CASRQDTYNEQFF. The rearrangement joins TRBV12-3 or TRBV12-4 to TRBJ2-1; TCRdb picks TRBD1, but there is no DNA to check that call. CDR3 length: 13 amino acids.

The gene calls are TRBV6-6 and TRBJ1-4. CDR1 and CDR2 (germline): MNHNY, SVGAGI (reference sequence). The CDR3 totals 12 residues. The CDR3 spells CASSAGRADLFF.

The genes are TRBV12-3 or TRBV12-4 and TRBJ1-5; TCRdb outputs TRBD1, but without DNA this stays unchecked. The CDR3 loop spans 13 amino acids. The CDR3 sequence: CASHPDGNQPQHF.

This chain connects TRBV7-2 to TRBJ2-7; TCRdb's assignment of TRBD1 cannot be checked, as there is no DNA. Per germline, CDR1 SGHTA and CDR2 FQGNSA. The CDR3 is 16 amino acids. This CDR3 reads CASSPQAGQSLYEQYF.

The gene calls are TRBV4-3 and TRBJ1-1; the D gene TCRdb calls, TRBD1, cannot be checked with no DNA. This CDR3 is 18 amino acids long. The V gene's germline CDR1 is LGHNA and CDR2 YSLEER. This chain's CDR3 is CASSQDKIRIGRRAEAFF.

The CDR3 here is CATLFTEVNIQYF. The J gene is TRBJ2-4, the V gene TRBV24-1. The CDR3 sequence is 13 residues long. The germline V gene has CDR1 KGHDR and CDR2 SFDVKD.

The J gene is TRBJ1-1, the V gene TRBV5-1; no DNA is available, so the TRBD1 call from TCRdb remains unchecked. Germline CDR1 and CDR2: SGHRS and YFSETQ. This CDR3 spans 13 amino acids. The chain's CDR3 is CASSALTGFGAFF.

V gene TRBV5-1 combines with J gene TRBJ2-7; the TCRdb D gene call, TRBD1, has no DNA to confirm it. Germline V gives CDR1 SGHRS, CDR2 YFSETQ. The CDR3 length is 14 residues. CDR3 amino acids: CASSFRTESYEQYF.

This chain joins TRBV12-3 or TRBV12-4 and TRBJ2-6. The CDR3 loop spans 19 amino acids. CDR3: CASSLEPQIPSAGANVLTF.